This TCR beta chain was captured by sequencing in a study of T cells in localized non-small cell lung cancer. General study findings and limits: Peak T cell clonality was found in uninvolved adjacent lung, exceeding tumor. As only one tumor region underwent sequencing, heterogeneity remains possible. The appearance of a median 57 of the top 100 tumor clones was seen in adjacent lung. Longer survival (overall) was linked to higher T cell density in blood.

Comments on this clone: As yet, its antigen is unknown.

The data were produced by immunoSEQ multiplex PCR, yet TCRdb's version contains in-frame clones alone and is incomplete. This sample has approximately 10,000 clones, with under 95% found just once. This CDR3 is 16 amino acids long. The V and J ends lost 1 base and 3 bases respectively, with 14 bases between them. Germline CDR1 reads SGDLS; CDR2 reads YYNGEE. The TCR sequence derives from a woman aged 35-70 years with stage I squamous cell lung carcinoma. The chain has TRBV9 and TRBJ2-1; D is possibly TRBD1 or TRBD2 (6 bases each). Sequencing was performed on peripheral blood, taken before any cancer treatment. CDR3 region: CASSVIDGGHYNEQFF. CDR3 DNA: TGTGCCAGCAGCGTAATCGACGGGGGCCACTACAATGAGCAGTTCTTC.